This entry lists 24 T cell receptor beta chains sequenced from one sample in a study of T cells in localized non-small cell lung cancer. Repertoires were generated with immunoSEQ multiplex PCR, while TCRdb's copy carries only in-frame clones and drops some. The sample carries some 51,000 clones, approximately 90% recorded once. This sample comprised peripheral blood, obtained before any cancer treatment. The receptors derive from a woman between 35 and 70 years old with stage I lung adenocarcinoma.

V usage is TRBV5-4 and J usage is TRBJ1-1; D remains ambiguous. The CDR3 sequence is 16 residues long. V lost 0 bases to trimming and J lost 0 bases, with 12 bases between them. The germline CDR1 and CDR2 sequences are SGHNT and YYREEE (reference sequence). The CDR3 DNA follows: TGTGCCAGCAGCTTGGCCAGACCAAGGATGAACACTGAAGCTTTCTTT. As protein: CASSLARPRMNTEAFF. Based on the CDR3 plus reference TRBV5-4 and TRBJ1-1, the full variable domain is ETGVTQSPTHLIKTRGQQVTLRCSSQSGHNTVSWYQQALGQGPQFIFQYYREEENGRGNFPPRFSGLQFPNYSSELNVNALELDDSALYLCASSLARPRMNTEAFFGQGTRLTVV.

This chain connects TRBV30 to TRBJ1-1; 8 positions match TRBD1. Germline-derived CDR1 and CDR2 are GTSNPN and SVGIG (reference sequence). J was trimmed by 3 bases and V by 3 bases; bases with no gene match: 3. The CDR3 covers 13 residues. CDR3 in DNA: TGTGCCTGGAGGAAGACAGGGGACACTGAAGCTTTCTTT. Translation gives CAWRKTGDTEAFF. The complete variable domain, with remaining parts taken from reference TRBV30 and TRBJ1-1, reads SQTIHQWPATLVQPVGSPLSLECTVEGTSNPNLYWYRQAAGRGLQLLFYSVGIGQISSEVPQNLSASRPQDRQFILSSKKLLLSDSGFYLCAWRKTGDTEAFFGQGTRLTVV.

The J gene is TRBJ1-1, the V gene TRBV5-1; tentatively, D is TRBD1 (5 bases). The germline V gene encodes CDR1 SGHRS and CDR2 YFSETQ. This CDR3 comprises 14 residues. V was shortened by 5 bases and J by 1 base, with 12 bases between the two germline ends. The DNA of the CDR3 is TGCGCCAGCAGGGAAGGGACGGGGAACACTGAAGCTTTCTTT. Protein sequence: CASREGTGNTEAFF.

This clone was picked up a small number of times. The J gene is TRBJ2-1, the V gene TRBV28; no clear D gene. Looked up from germline, CDR1 is MDHEN and CDR2 is SYDVKM. CDR3 size: 14 residues. V was pared by 7 bases and J by 0 bases, with 10 bases between. This CDR3 is CASTLRSSYNEQFF. In nucleotides, the CDR3 is TGTGCCAGCACCCTTAGGAGCTCCTACAATGAGCAGTTCTTC.

V usage is TRBV9 and J usage is TRBJ2-3; unclear D gene. V lost 4 bases and J 2 bases, leaving 8 bases between the germline ends. In germline, CDR1 is SGDLS, CDR2 YYNGEE. The CDR3 spans 13 residues. The CDR3 DNA is TGTGCCAGCAGCTCGATACCCACAGATACGCAGTATTTT. Translated: CASSSIPTDTQYF.

A few counts support this clone. The chain uses TRBV9 and TRBJ1-3; no definite D call. CDR1 and CDR2 from the germline V gene are SGDLS and YYNGEE. V lost 0 bases and J lost 4, with 8 bases in between. This CDR3 is built from 14 residues. The CDR3 spells CASSVGGYGNTIYF. The CDR3 nucleotides are TGTGCCAGCAGCGTAGGGGGTTACGGAAACACCATATATTTT.

This chain links TRBV30 with TRBJ2-2, with D perhaps matching TRBD2 (5 bases). CDR3 length: 13 amino acids. CDR1 GTSNPN and CDR2 SVGIG come from the germline V gene (reference sequence). V lost 5 bases, J lost 4 bases, and 11 bases lay in between. CDR3 residues: CAWQTEGTGELFF. The CDR3 DNA is TGTGCCTGGCAGACCGAGGGCACCGGGGAGCTGTTTTTT.

The J gene is TRBJ2-7, the V gene TRBV15; D possibly corresponds to TRBD1 (6 bases). This CDR3 spans 14 amino acids. Germline CDR1 and CDR2: LNHNV and YYDKDF (reference sequence). Trimming shortened V by 1 base and J by 2 bases, and 9 bases separated the two germline ends. Here the CDR3 reads CATSRGQGTYEQYF. In DNA, the CDR3 is TGTGCCACCAGCAGAGGTCAGGGGACCTACGAGCAGTACTTC. The full variable domain, rest sourced from reference TRBV15 and TRBJ2-7, is DAMVIQNPRYQVTQFGKPVTLSCSQTLNHNVMYWYQQKSSQAPKLLFHYYDKDFNNEADTPDNFQSRRPNTSFCFLDIRSPGLGDTAMYLCATSRGQGTYEQYFGPGTRLTVT.

This clone was seen only a few times. The V gene is TRBV13, the J gene TRBJ2-3; 7 nucleotides align to TRBD2. Germline V gene data show CDR1 as PRHDT and CDR2 as FYEKMQ (reference sequence). The length of the CDR3 is 16 residues. J lost 2 bases, V lost 0 bases, and 5 bases had no gene match. The CDR3 DNA is TGTGCCAGCAGCTTAGGGGCAGCGGGGCTCACAGATACGCAGTATTTT. Translating it yields CASSLGAAGLTDTQYF.

The chain recombines TRBV9 with TRBJ2-3; 14 bases line up with TRBD2. Germline CDR1 is SGDLS and CDR2 is YYNGEE. The CDR3 is 20 amino acids. Trimming cost V 2 bases and J 0 bases; bases outside gene matches: 11. The CDR3 DNA sequence: TGTGCCAGCAGCGTCCCGGGACTAGCGGGGGAGTACTCTAGCACAGATACGCAGTATTTT. This codes for CASSVPGLAGEYSSTDTQYF.

DNA for the CDR3: TGTGCCAGCAGCTTGGAGGTGGCGAACTATGGCTACACCTTC. Translating gives CASSLEVANYGYTF. The rearrangement joins TRBV7-9 to TRBJ1-2; unclear D gene. The CDR3 is 14 amino acids. The germline V gene has CDR1 SEHNR and CDR2 FQNEAQ (reference sequence). V dropped 3 bases and J dropped 2 bases, with 10 bases sitting between them.

This clone was observed a few times. The chain uses TRBV4-2 and TRBJ2-7; D uncertain. V was trimmed by 5 bases and J by 10 bases, leaving 18 bases between them. This CDR3 is built from 13 residues. The V gene's germline CDR1 is LGHNA and CDR2 YNFKEQ. CDR3 sequence: CASSLKIADLQYF. The CDR3 DNA sequence: TGTGCCAGCAGCTTGAAGATCGCGGACCTACAGTACTTC.

This clone appeared a few times. The chain carries TRBV15 and TRBJ2-7; D possibly uses TRBD1 or TRBD2 (7 bases each). Per the germline V gene, CDR1 is LNHNV and CDR2 is YYDKDF (reference sequence). Trimming stripped 4 bases from V and 3 bases from J, with 16 bases between. The CDR3 length is 15 residues. DNA for the CDR3: TGTGCCACCAGCATCCCAGGGGGGGGTATCTACGAGCAGTACTTC. Amino acids: CATSIPGGGIYEQYF.

This chain links TRBV15 with TRBJ2-3, with D tentatively TRBD1 (6 bases). Trimming left V 1 base short and J 5 bases short, with 13 bases between. The CDR3 runs 15 residues. Germline V gene data show CDR1 as LNHNV and CDR2 as YYDKDF (reference sequence). CDR3 amino acids: CATSRGYRDGDTQYF. CDR3 sequence (DNA): TGTGCCACCAGCAGAGGGTACAGGGATGGAGATACGCAGTATTTT.

The chain uses TRBV28 and TRBJ2-7; TRBD1 matches at 8 bases. Looked up from germline, CDR1 is MDHEN and CDR2 is SYDVKM. V was pared by 7 bases and J by 6 bases, with 8 bases of the junction left unmatched. The CDR3 loop spans 13 amino acids. The DNA of the CDR3 is TGTGCCAGCACACAGGGGGTTGGTGGCGAGCAGTACTTC. Protein sequence: CASTQGVGGEQYF.

The chain joins TRBV7-6 to TRBJ2-2; D is unclear. CDR1 is SGHVS, CDR2 FNYEAQ, per germline. CDR3 length: 13 residues. V lost 1 base and J lost 6, with 6 bases in between. CDR3 DNA sequence: TGTGCCAGCAGCTTAGATTATGCCGGGGAGCTGTTTTTT. Translating it yields CASSLDYAGELFF.

This clone was recorded once. The chain carries TRBV7-2 and TRBJ2-1; possible D gene TRBD1, 5 bases. The V gene lost 5 bases and the J gene lost 0 bases, with 11 bases spanning the gap. This CDR3 has 15 residues. Germline-derived CDR1 and CDR2 are SGHTA and FQGNSA. The CDR3 region is CASSQGRSSYNEQFF. The CDR3 nucleotides are TGTGCCAGCAGCCAGGGCAGGAGCTCCTACAATGAGCAGTTCTTC.

This chain joins TRBV7-2 and TRBJ2-3, with D tentatively TRBD1 or TRBD2 (5 bases each). The CDR3 extends over 15 amino acids. CDR1 is SGHTA and CDR2 is FQGNSA in the germline V gene. Trimming left V 0 bases short and J 2 bases short, with 9 bases between. The CDR3 loop reads CASSLAGAHTDTQYF. DNA of the CDR3: TGTGCCAGCAGCTTAGCCGGGGCTCACACAGATACGCAGTATTTT.

This clone appeared a few times. The CDR3 loop reads CASSQEWGGYTF. CDR3 coding DNA: TGCGCCAGCAGCCAAGAGTGGGGTGGCTACACCTTC. This chain links TRBV4-1 with TRBJ1-2; D is undetermined. The V gene's germline CDR1 is MGHRA and CDR2 YSYEKL. V dropped 0 bases and J dropped 7 bases, with 6 bases sitting between them. The CDR3 extends over 12 amino acids.

The chain carries TRBV6-1 and TRBJ2-1; no reliable D call. The V gene's germline CDR1 is MNHNS and CDR2 SASEGT. The germline V and J ends were trimmed by 7 bases and 2 bases, with 3 bases remaining between them. CDR3 size: 11 residues. The chain's CDR3 is CASKTYNEQFF. CDR3 nucleotides: TGTGCCAGCAAGACCTACAATGAGCAGTTCTTC.

The V and J genes are TRBV19 and TRBJ1-6, with D unclear. This CDR3 has 15 amino acids. V lost 7 bases and J lost 6, with 16 bases in between. Germline CDR1 LNHDA, CDR2 SQIVND (reference sequence). The CDR3 sequence is CASTRLKGFNSPLHF. Here the CDR3 DNA reads TGTGCCAGTACCCGATTAAAGGGCTTTAATTCACCCCTCCACTTT.

The chain links TRBV11-3 to TRBJ2-3, with 8 positions matching TRBD2. The V segment lost 5 bases and the J segment 2 bases; nucleotides outside the gene matches: 6. This CDR3 contains 15 residues. Germline-derived CDR1 and CDR2 are SGHNT and YENEEA. CDR3 DNA: TGTGCCAGCAGCCCCGGGGGGGGGCCCACAGATACGCAGTATTTT. Translation gives CASSPGGGPTDTQYF.

The V and J genes are TRBV6-5 and TRBJ2-5; 8 nucleotides line up with TRBD2. This CDR3 contains 16 residues. With V trimmed by 0 bases and J by 2 bases, 5 bases remained unmatched. CDR1 MNHEY and CDR2 SVGAGI come from the germline V gene. This chain's CDR3 is CASSYSRRGAQETQYF. The CDR3 region has the DNA TGTGCCAGCAGTTACTCGAGGCGGGGGGCTCAAGAGACCCAGTACTTC.

This chain uses TRBV5-4 with TRBJ2-5, with D possibly being TRBD1 (6 bases). Germline V lookup: CDR1 SGHNT, CDR2 YYREEE (reference sequence). V was shortened by 6 bases and J by 3 bases, with 18 bases between the two germline ends. The CDR3 is 15 amino acids. CDR3 DNA sequence: TGTGCCAGCAACACTTGGGGGCAGGGTAAAGAGACCCAGTACTTC. Protein sequence: CASNTWGQGKETQYF.